These T cell receptor beta chains were read from a single sample in a study of cytomegalovirus exposure and HLA in healthy donors. The assay was immunoSEQ multiplex PCR, and TCRdb's table has in-frame clones only and misses some. The sample has 90,000 to 100,000 clones; around two thirds are singletons. The sequenced sample was PBMCs. These receptors were collected from a man aged 30 to 39 in good health and CMV-seronegative. Each CDR3 is given with its conserved first and last residue. Clone size appears in some rows only: once, few, many, or a class for an expanded clone.

J gene: TRBJ2-4; V gene: TRBV9; clone size: NA; CDR3 protein: CASSPGSGGAVIQYF
J gene: TRBJ2-1; V gene: TRBV19; clone size: NA; CDR3 protein: CASTRGRNNEQFF
J gene: TRBJ1-5; V gene: TRBV28; clone size: few; CDR3 protein: CASSNRLGDQPQHF
J gene: TRBJ2-5; V gene: TRBV5-4; clone size: NA; CDR3 protein: CASSLERVEVVETQYF
J gene: TRBJ2-7; V gene: TRBV7-2; clone size: NA; CDR3 protein: CASSLYPTGSVREQYF
J gene: TRBJ1-3; V gene: TRBV18; clone size: NA; CDR3 protein: CASSPRDRLSQGTGNTIYF
J gene: TRBJ2-7; V gene: TRBV4-1; clone size: NA; CDR3 protein: CASSHPGISYEQYF
J gene: TRBJ1-1; V gene: TRBV2; clone size: NA; CDR3 protein: CASSNPGPSPINYRGFF
J gene: TRBJ1-5; V gene: TRBV4-3; clone size: few; CDR3 protein: CASSQAGTGSNQPQHF
J gene: TRBJ2-2; V gene: TRBV4-1; clone size: few; CDR3 protein: CASSQAGFYTGELFF
J gene: TRBJ2-3; V gene: TRBV5-1; clone size: NA; CDR3 protein: CASSSGQDTDTQYF
J gene: TRBJ1-6; V gene: TRBV5-1; clone size: once; CDR3 protein: CASSLAGISPLHF
J gene: TRBJ2-1; V gene: TRBV7-3; clone size: NA; CDR3 protein: CASSLTSGGYNEQFF
J gene: TRBJ2-3; V gene: TRBV7-9; clone size: NA; CDR3 protein: CASSGRRGGISTDTQYF
J gene: TRBJ2-7; V gene: TRBV11-3; clone size: NA; CDR3 protein: CASSLGTLGDYEQYF
J gene: TRBJ1-1; V gene: TRBV5-1; clone size: once; CDR3 protein: CASSDWTGGTFTEAFF
J gene: TRBJ1-2; V gene: TRBV5-1; clone size: NA; CDR3 protein: CASSPQDYGYTF
J gene: TRBJ2-1; V gene: TRBV10-3; clone size: NA; CDR3 protein: CAISLPGTSGTEGSYNEQFF
J gene: TRBJ1-3; V gene: TRBV30; clone size: NA; CDR3 protein: CAWSLRENTGNTIYF
J gene: TRBJ2-5; V gene: TRBV5-4; clone size: NA; CDR3 protein: CATQGTGRETQYF
J gene: TRBJ1-3; V gene: TRBV9; clone size: NA; CDR3 protein: CASSGTANSGNTIYF
J gene: TRBJ2-7; V gene: TRBV6-1; clone size: NA; CDR3 protein: CASTLGGEQYF
J gene: TRBJ1-2; V gene: TRBV9; clone size: few; CDR3 protein: CASSVVRGGPDSYYGYTF
J gene: TRBJ2-7; V gene: TRBV29-1; clone size: NA; CDR3 protein: CSVEGLAGENYEQYF